The 31 T cell receptor beta chains reported below all come from one sample, sequenced in a study of shared clonotypes between healthy human individuals. Generated by immunoSEQ multiplex PCR, the TCRdb table keeps only in-frame clones and is missing some. Altogether just over 2,000,000 clones are present, 85% to 95% being singletons, with the ten largest covering 0.13%. The sample taken for sequencing was naive CD4+ T cells sorted from blood. Indicated subset: CD45RA+ positively selected. The receptors derive from a man aged 18 to 35 in good health.

The V and J genes are TRBV9 and TRBJ2-1; 7 nucleotides agree with TRBD2. The CDR3 is 17 amino acids. CDR1 SGDLS and CDR2 YYNGEE come from the germline V gene. V trimming: 0 bases; J trimming: 0 bases; junction bases outside the gene matches: 6. CDR3 sequence: CASSVGLAFGSYNEQFF. The CDR3 DNA reads as TGTGCCAGCAGCGTAGGACTAGCTTTCGGCTCCTACAATGAGCAGTTCTTC.

V gene TRBV5-1 combines with J gene TRBJ2-2; 12 nucleotides align to TRBD2. Looked up from germline, CDR1 is SGHRS and CDR2 is YFSETQ. V was pared by 6 bases and J by 5 bases, with 14 bases of the junction left unmatched. This CDR3 spans 18 amino acids. This CDR3 reads CASTLPLAGGPGTGELFF. In DNA form, the CDR3 reads TGCGCCAGCACGCTACCCCTAGCGGGAGGGCCAGGGACCGGGGAGCTGTTTTTT.

This clone is a singleton in its sample. The V call is TRBV6-6, the J call TRBJ1-3; D not certain. In germline, CDR1 is MNHNY, CDR2 SVGAGI (reference sequence). The V end lost 4 bases, the J end lost 4 bases, and 11 bases lay between the germline ends. This CDR3 is built from 14 residues. The CDR3 sequence is CASSFGASGNTIYF. The CDR3 DNA reads as TGTGCCAGCAGTTTTGGTGCTTCCGGAAACACCATATATTTT.

The CDR3 here is CASSGLAGVIQYF. In nucleotides, the CDR3 is TGTGCCAGCAGTGGGCTAGCGGGAGTAATTCAGTACTTC. V and J are TRBV6-5 and TRBJ2-4; TRBD2 matches 10 bases. Germline V lookup: CDR1 MNHEY, CDR2 SVGAGI. The CDR3 length is 13 residues. V was clipped by 5 bases and J by 10 bases; unmatched bases: 5.

The chain joins TRBV5-1 to TRBJ2-1; no clear D gene. This CDR3 is 15 amino acids long. Trimming stripped 3 bases from V and 0 bases from J, with 10 bases between. Germline V gene lookup returns CDR1 SGHRS and CDR2 YFSETQ. This chain's CDR3 is CASSYLPSSYNEQFF. CDR3 DNA sequence: TGCGCCAGCAGCTATCTTCCAAGCTCCTACAATGAGCAGTTCTTC.

The rearrangement joins TRBV4-2 to TRBJ2-3; 15 nucleotides agree with TRBD2. CDR1 and CDR2 (germline): LGHNA, YNFKEQ. J lost 4 bases, V lost 0 bases, and 11 bases had no gene match. The CDR3 contains 20 residues. The CDR3 here is CASSQDHRGLAGGPPDTQYF. CDR3 sequence (DNA): TGTGCCAGCAGCCAAGATCACAGAGGACTAGCGGGGGGGCCCCCAGATACGCAGTATTTT.

On this clone: This could be a read error, since a much larger clone is one nucleotide away. The identical CDR3 is also encoded by other nucleotide sequences in the sample. The DNA of the CDR3 is TGTGCCATCAGTAGCGGGAGCTCCTACGAGCAGTACTTC. It is translated as CAISSGSSYEQYF. The V call is TRBV10-3, the J call TRBJ2-7; 8 bases are shared with TRBD2. The CDR3 has 13 amino acids. The V and J ends lost 5 bases and 0 bases, in that order; junction bases with no gene match: 0. Germline V gene lookup returns CDR1 ENHRY and CDR2 SYGVKD.

The chain recombines TRBV18 with TRBJ1-5, with D possibly TRBD1 on 6 matching bases. V was trimmed by 6 bases and J by 3 bases, leaving 18 bases between them. Per germline, CDR1 KGHSH and CDR2 LQKENI. The CDR3 runs 16 residues. CDR3 residues: CASSSLTGIVNQPQHF. In DNA form, the CDR3 reads TGTGCCAGCTCGTCCCTCACAGGGATAGTCAATCAGCCCCAGCATTTT.

Here the CDR3 reads CASSLVAGGIYEQYF. DNA of the CDR3: TGTGCCAGCAGCTTGGTCGCAGGGGGTATTTACGAGCAGTACTTC. V and J are TRBV5-5 and TRBJ2-7, with 7 bases lining up with TRBD1. This CDR3 contains 15 residues. Losses at the gene ends were 0 bases for V and 4 bases for J; bases not matched to a gene: 7. CDR1 is SGHKS and CDR2 is YYEKEE in the germline V gene (reference sequence).

The chain employs TRBV5-1 and TRBJ2-7; D is possibly TRBD1 or TRBD2 (6 bases each). The germline V gene encodes CDR1 SGHRS and CDR2 YFSETQ. CDR3 length: 16 amino acids. Trimming pared 4 bases from V and 3 bases from J, leaving 20 bases between. CDR3 nucleotides: TGCGCCAGCAGCCGTACCCACGGGGGCACGGTCTACGAGCAGTACTTC. Its protein product is CASSRTHGGTVYEQYF.

The gene calls are TRBV5-1 and TRBJ2-1, with 8 bases matching TRBD1. After removal of 5 bases from V and 4 bases from J, the junction contained 8 bases not matched to a gene. CDR1 is SGHRS and CDR2 is YFSETQ in the germline V gene. The CDR3 covers 15 residues. CDR3: CASRLVTGGYNEQFF. Written as DNA, the CDR3 is TGCGCCAGCAGGCTTGTCACAGGGGGTTACAATGAGCAGTTCTTC.

V is TRBV9 and J is TRBJ2-1; D is possibly TRBD2 (6 bases). CDR3 length: 16 residues. V was trimmed by 0 bases and J by 3 bases, leaving 13 bases between them. Germline V gene lookup returns CDR1 SGDLS and CDR2 YYNGEE. In nucleotides, the CDR3 is TGTGCCAGCAGCGTAGGTAGCGGACTTATCTACAATGAGCAGTTCTTC. Protein product: CASSVGSGLIYNEQFF.

This clone was counted ten times or more. The chain uses TRBV7-2 and TRBJ2-2, with unresolved D. The CDR3 loop spans 13 amino acids. V was cut by 2 bases and J by 7 bases, with 8 bases left in between. Germline CDR1 reads SGHTA; CDR2 reads FQGNSA. This CDR3 reads CASSLTRVGELFF. The CDR3 nucleotides read TGTGCCAGCAGCTTAACCCGGGTCGGGGAGCTGTTTTTT.

The rearrangement uses TRBV6-1 and TRBJ2-7, with 10 bases aligning to TRBD1. V gave up 8 bases and J gave up 2 bases; unmatched junction bases: 9. Germline V gene data show CDR1 as MNHNS and CDR2 as SASEGT. The CDR3 consists of 15 residues. The CDR3 sequence is CASAYTGTGAYEQYF. In DNA, the CDR3 is TGTGCCAGCGCCTACACCGGGACAGGGGCCTACGAGCAGTACTTC.

The V and J genes are TRBV4-1 and TRBJ1-5, with a tentative D call TRBD1 (5 bases). V shed 1 base and J shed 4 bases, with 8 bases lying between them. Looked up from germline, CDR1 is MGHRA and CDR2 is YSYEKL. CDR3 size: 14 residues. The CDR3 DNA sequence: TGCGCCAGCAGCCAAGCCGGGACTAATCAGCCCCAGCATTTT. It encodes CASSQAGTNQPQHF.

In its sample, this clone was seen once. The chain carries TRBV7-9 and TRBJ2-3, with 7 bases identical to TRBD1. Unmatched junction bases numbered 14, after V lost 5 bases and J lost 6 bases. The CDR3 spans 16 residues. CDR1 is SEHNR and CDR2 is FQNEAQ in the germline V gene (reference sequence). The CDR3 DNA is TGTGCCAGCAGCCCCACAGGGGCAGTATCGGGCGATACGCAGTATTTT. It specifies CASSPTGAVSGDTQYF.

This chain joins TRBV29-1 and TRBJ2-4; TRBD2 aligns across 9 bases. In germline, CDR1 is SQVTM, CDR2 ANQGSEA. The V gene end was trimmed by 5 bases and the J gene end by 5 bases; junction bases not matched to a gene: 10. This CDR3 is 15 amino acids long. The CDR3 loop reads CSVTSLAGWENIQYF. The CDR3 DNA reads TGCAGCGTTACCTCACTAGCGGGCTGGGAAAACATTCAGTACTTC.

J is TRBJ2-7 and V is TRBV5-6; a possible D gene is TRBD2 (6 bases). V dropped 0 bases and J dropped 0 bases, with 10 bases sitting between them. Germline V lookup: CDR1 SGHDT, CDR2 YYEEEE. This CDR3 region has 15 residues. CDR3 coding DNA: TGTGCCAGCAGCTTGGGGAGGGGACCCTCCTACGAGCAGTACTTC. Translating gives CASSLGRGPSYEQYF.

The chain employs TRBV19 and TRBJ2-5; no clear D gene. Germline V gene data show CDR1 as LNHDA and CDR2 as SQIVND (reference sequence). This CDR3 is 14 amino acids long. V shed 8 bases and J shed 5 bases, with 18 bases lying between them. CDR3 nucleotide sequence: TGTGCCAGTTCTCCCCTCTCAACAGTGGAGACCCAGTACTTC. Translation gives CASSPLSTVETQYF.

The genes are TRBV11-2 and TRBJ2-7; a weak D match, TRBD1 (6 bases). The V gene lost 3 bases and the J gene lost 2 bases, with 11 bases spanning the gap. The CDR3 contains 14 residues. Germline V CDR1 and CDR2: SGHAT, FQNNGV. The CDR3 protein is CASSLWTATYEQYF. The DNA for the CDR3 is TGTGCCAGCAGCTTGTGGACAGCAACCTACGAGCAGTACTTC. Using reference TRBV11-2 and TRBJ2-7 for the parts outside the CDR3, the full variable domain is EAGVAQSPRYKIIEKRQSVAFWCNPISGHATLYWYQQILGQGPKLLIQFQNNGVVDDSQLPKDRFSAERLKGVDSTLKIQPAKLEDSAVYLCASSLWTATYEQYFGPGTRLTVT.

V is TRBV13 and J is TRBJ1-4; TRBD1 aligns across 11 bases. The CDR3 is 15 residues long. Germline loops: CDR1 PRHDT, CDR2 FYEKMQ (reference sequence). The V gene end was trimmed by 1 base and the J gene end by 8 bases; junction bases not matched to a gene: 3. In DNA, the CDR3 is TGTGCCAGCAGCTTAGAGGGGACAGGGGGAGAAAAACTGTTTTTT. Translation: CASSLEGTGGEKLFF.

The gene calls are TRBV9 and TRBJ2-7; D may correspond to TRBD1 or TRBD2 (7 bases each). CDR1 and CDR2 from the germline V gene are SGDLS and YYNGEE. The CDR3 runs to 15 residues. Between the trimmed V and J ends, which lost 2 bases and 0 bases, there was a span of 12 bases. The CDR3 DNA is TGTGCCAGCAGCGTCCAGGGGGGGATCTCCTACGAGCAGTACTTC. Translating gives CASSVQGGISYEQYF.

The V and J genes are TRBV2 and TRBJ2-1; 10 positions agree with TRBD2. The CDR3 is made up of 19 amino acids. Germline CDR1 and CDR2: SNHLY and FYNNEI. With V trimmed by 6 bases and J by 7 bases, 21 bases remained unmatched. CDR3 nucleotides: TGTGCCAGCAGGCAAACGGGGGCTAGCGGGAGAAAATCGGGGAATGAGCAGTTCTTC. This translates into CASRQTGASGRKSGNEQFF.

For this clone: The same CDR3 arises from other DNA sequences in this sample as well. V gene TRBV5-1 combines with J gene TRBJ1-6; maybe TRBD1 (5 bases). The CDR3 loop spans 14 amino acids. Germline lookup yields CDR1 SGHRS and CDR2 YFSETQ. V lost 3 bases and J lost 6, with 10 bases in between. CDR3 sequence (DNA): TGCGCCAGCAGCTCGCAGGGAAGTAATTCACCCCTCCACTTT. It yields the protein CASSSQGSNSPLHF.

J is TRBJ1-6 and V is TRBV27, with a weak D call TRBD1 (6 bases). V was clipped by 0 bases and J by 11 bases, with 20 bases between them. Germline CDR1 reads MNHEY; CDR2 reads SMNVEV (reference sequence). The length of the CDR3 is 17 residues. CDR3 loop: CASSLSPDRFVKAPLHF. The CDR3 DNA reads as TGTGCCAGCAGTTTATCCCCCGACAGGTTTGTGAAGGCACCCCTCCACTTT.

The rearrangement uses TRBV5-1 and TRBJ2-1; 7 bases match TRBD2. The J segment lost 7 bases and the V segment lost 0 bases, leaving 4 bases of the junction unmatched. This CDR3 has 14 amino acids. CDR1 SGHRS and CDR2 YFSETQ come from the germline V gene. The CDR3 sequence: CASSLAGTKNEQFF. DNA for the CDR3: TGCGCCAGCAGCTTGGCCGGGACTAAAAATGAGCAGTTCTTC.

This chain uses TRBV30 with TRBJ2-3; the D is unclear. This CDR3 is built from 14 residues. Per germline, CDR1 GTSNPN and CDR2 SVGIG (reference sequence). Trimming cost V 2 bases and J 0 bases, with 9 bases left between them. This CDR3 is CAWSWITSTDTQYF. CDR3 nucleotides: TGTGCCTGGAGTTGGATTACTAGCACAGATACGCAGTATTTT.

V usage is TRBV10-3 and J usage is TRBJ2-5; 12 nucleotides match TRBD1. Matching the DNA end better, TRBJ2-7 makes the J call doubtful. CDR1 is ENHRY and CDR2 is SYGVKD in the germline V gene. This CDR3 has 14 amino acids. CDR3 DNA: TGTGCCATCGCCCCGGGACAGGGGGCGATCGAGCAGTACTTC. Its protein product is CAIAPGQGAIEQYF.

In DNA, the CDR3 is TGTGCCAGCAACCTGCAGACAGAAACTAATGAAAAACTGTTTTTT. Translation gives CASNLQTETNEKLFF. The J gene is TRBJ1-4, the V gene TRBV6-1; possibly TRBD1 for D (5 bases). Germline V gene sequence: CDR1 MNHNS, CDR2 SASEGT. The CDR3 is 15 residues long. V lost 7 bases to trimming and J lost 1 base, with 13 bases between them.

A single count supports this clone. The V gene is TRBV6-1, the J gene TRBJ2-1; no clear D gene. The CDR3 covers 13 residues. Trimming took off 5 bases at V and 5 bases at J, with 10 bases between the two ends. The germline gives CDR1 MNHNS, CDR2 SASEGT. CDR3 residues: CASSPRYDNEQFF. CDR3 nucleotides: TGTGCCAGCAGTCCCCGCTATGACAATGAGCAGTTCTTC.

V is TRBV11-3 and J is TRBJ2-7; D might be TRBD1 (6 bases). This CDR3 is built from 13 residues. Germline V gives CDR1 SGHNT, CDR2 YENEEA. Trimming pared 5 bases from V and 5 bases from J, leaving 13 bases between. The CDR3 nucleotides are TGTGCCAGCAGCCTCCAGGGGACCGACGAGCAGTACTTC. Residues: CASSLQGTDEQYF.